One and the same sample provided the 23 T cell receptor beta chains below, sequenced in a study of graft-versus-host responses after intestinal transplantation. Clones were sequenced by immunoSEQ multiplex PCR, and TCRdb holds only the in-frame ones, with some missing. This repertoire shows 140,000 or so clones, about 93% found once; its top ten account for approximately 0.2%. Their antigen targets remain unknown. The sequencing here drew on unstimulated CD4+ T cells sorted from spleen or lymph node cells, taken before intestinal transplant. These receptors came from a human donor who received an intestinal transplant.

V gene TRBV19 combines with J gene TRBJ2-3; TRBD2 matches at 9 bases. The CDR3 length is 16 residues. The germline gives CDR1 LNHDA, CDR2 SQIVND (reference sequence). The J segment lost 0 bases and the V segment lost 5 bases, leaving 6 bases of the junction unmatched. CDR3 region: CASSPLAGASTDTQYF. DNA for the CDR3: TGTGCCAGTAGTCCGTTAGCGGGAGCTAGCACAGATACGCAGTATTTT.

This rearrangement joins TRBV6-5 to TRBJ2-7; D unclear. Germline V gives CDR1 MNHEY, CDR2 SVGAGI. V shed 6 bases and J shed 7 bases, with 13 bases lying between them. The CDR3 consists of 12 residues. The CDR3 region is CASSENLGEQYF. In DNA, the CDR3 is TGTGCCAGCAGCGAAAATTTAGGAGAGCAGTACTTC.

The chain recombines TRBV28 with TRBJ1-1; tentatively, D is TRBD1 (6 bases). The germline V gene encodes CDR1 MDHEN and CDR2 SYDVKM. The CDR3 runs to 12 residues. The CDR3 DNA reads TGTAAAACGGGACACCTGAACACTGAAGCTTTCTTT. Translated: CKTGHLNTEAFF.

CDR3 loop: CASSFQPARTQYF. As DNA, the CDR3 is TGTGCCAGCAGCTTCCAGCCCGCAAGAACCCAGTACTTC. The gene calls are TRBV5-6 and TRBJ2-5; no clear D gene. The germline V gene encodes CDR1 SGHDT and CDR2 YYEEEE. The CDR3 has 13 amino acids. Trimming stripped 2 bases from V and 8 bases from J, with 13 bases between.

The chain recombines TRBV14 with TRBJ1-1; TRBD1 matches 10 bases. The V gene's germline CDR1 is SGHDN and CDR2 FVKESK. J gave up 6 bases and V 4 bases, and 8 bases lay outside the gene matches. The CDR3 has 15 amino acids. The CDR3 sequence is CASSRYRDRGAEAFF. Written as DNA, the CDR3 is TGTGCCAGCAGCCGATACCGGGACAGGGGCGCTGAAGCTTTCTTT.

The chain has TRBV6-1 and TRBJ2-5, with 7 bases aligning to TRBD2. Trimming at V came to 2 bases and at J to 1 base, leaving 1 base not matched to a gene. The CDR3 runs to 14 residues. In germline, CDR1 is MNHNS, CDR2 SASEGT. The CDR3 sequence: CASSETGGQETQYF. The CDR3 region has the DNA TGTGCCAGCAGTGAAACGGGGGGCCAAGAGACCCAGTACTTC.

The chain combines TRBV4-2 with TRBJ1-2; D remains unclear. Germline-derived CDR1 and CDR2 are LGHNA and YNFKEQ. Deletions cut 0 bases from V and 8 bases from J, with 16 bases between. The CDR3 spans 15 residues. The CDR3 nucleotides are TGTGCCAGCAGCCAAGATTTAGGGTTGGGCGGCGGCTACACCTTC. It yields the protein CASSQDLGLGGGYTF.

This clone appeared once. This chain connects TRBV28 to TRBJ2-7; D might be TRBD1 (6 bases). The CDR3 runs to 17 residues. The germline V and J ends were trimmed by 5 bases and 1 base, with 21 bases remaining between them. Germline V gives CDR1 MDHEN, CDR2 SYDVKM. This chain's CDR3 is CASSPTPSWGRSYEQYF. CDR3 sequence (DNA): TGTGCCAGCAGTCCTACCCCGAGCTGGGGGCGATCCTACGAGCAGTACTTC.

V and J are TRBV19 and TRBJ1-1; perhaps TRBD1 as D (6 bases). V was shortened by 3 bases and J by 2 bases, with 13 bases between the two germline ends. The CDR3 is 15 amino acids. The V gene's germline CDR1 is LNHDA and CDR2 SQIVND (reference sequence). Written as DNA, the CDR3 is TGTGCCAGTAGTATCTACAGGGACCTAAACACTGAAGCTTTCTTT. Protein: CASSIYRDLNTEAFF.

This clone was seen once. The rearrangement links TRBV25-1 to TRBJ2-3, with 13 positions matching TRBD2. Germline values: CDR1 MGHDK, CDR2 SYGVNS. The CDR3 is 17 residues long. Losses at the gene ends were 4 bases for V and 1 base for J; bases not matched to a gene: 5. In nucleotides, the CDR3 is TGTGCCAGCAGTGTTCCCGGGACTAGCGGGGGCACAGATACGCAGTATTTT. It encodes CASSVPGTSGGTDTQYF.

This chain joins TRBV4-1 and TRBJ2-7; D could derive from TRBD1 or TRBD2 (5 bases each). V lost 1 base, J lost 4 bases, and 20 bases lay in between. CDR3 length: 17 amino acids. The germline gives CDR1 MGHRA, CDR2 YSYEKL. The CDR3 DNA reads as TGCGCCAGCAGCCAAGTCCCAACGGGTATTGGGGGTTACGAGCAGTACTTC. Protein: CASSQVPTGIGGYEQYF.

The chain employs TRBV5-1 and TRBJ2-3, with 7 bases that match TRBD2. This CDR3 has 17 residues. J lost 4 bases, V lost 4 bases, and 15 bases had no gene match. Germline assignment: CDR1 SGHRS and CDR2 YFSETQ. CDR3 nucleotide sequence: TGCGCCAGCAGCCCCAGTTTTCCCGCGGGAGCTGCAGATACGCAGTATTTT. Translating it yields CASSPSFPAGAADTQYF.

Details on this clone: Other DNA sequences in this sample translate to the same CDR3. The chain combines TRBV5-1 with TRBJ1-1; D uncertain. The CDR3 loop spans 12 amino acids. Germline CDR1 reads SGHRS; CDR2 reads YFSETQ. Trimming cost V 1 base and J 4 bases, with 5 bases left between them. This CDR3 is CASSLKGTEAFF. CDR3 in DNA: TGCGCCAGCAGCTTGAAGGGCACTGAAGCTTTCTTT.

The chain recombines TRBV27 with TRBJ2-3, with 7 positions matching TRBD2. The J segment lost 1 base and the V segment lost 0 bases, leaving 4 bases of the junction unmatched. The CDR3 has 16 residues. Germline CDR1 and CDR2: MNHEY and SMNVEV (reference sequence). DNA of the CDR3: TGTGCCAGCAGTTTATCGCTGAGCGGGGGCACAGATACGCAGTATTTT. Amino acids: CASSLSLSGGTDTQYF.

The chain combines TRBV5-1 with TRBJ1-1; D possibly corresponds to TRBD1 (6 bases). The CDR3 contains 14 residues. Trimming stripped 4 bases from V and 1 base from J, with 11 bases between. Germline CDR1 is SGHRS and CDR2 is YFSETQ. The CDR3 bases are TGCGCCAGCAGCCCACAGGGCGGGAACACTGAAGCTTTCTTT. Amino acids: CASSPQGGNTEAFF.

The gene calls are TRBV2 and TRBJ2-6, with D uncertain. The germline V gene encodes CDR1 SNHLY and CDR2 FYNNEI. The CDR3 has 15 residues. V lost 6 bases and J lost 1, with 10 bases in between. CDR3 in DNA: TGTGCCAGCAGGCTACAGCTTTCTGGGGCCAACGTCCTGACTTTC. Translated, it gives CASRLQLSGANVLTF.

This chain connects TRBV6-1 to TRBJ1-5; D gene ambiguous. Germline CDR1 reads MNHNS; CDR2 reads SASEGT. The CDR3 spans 14 residues. The ends were cut back, 2 bases at V and 8 bases at J, with 13 bases in the middle. CDR3 bases: TGTGCCAGCAGTGAAAGCAGAGGGCTCGAGCCCCAGCATTTT. This gives the protein CASSESRGLEPQHF.

DNA of the CDR3: TGTGCCAGCAGCTTTCGCTCAGGGCGGTGGACTAATGAAAAACTGTTTTTT. As protein: CASSFRSGRWTNEKLFF. The V and J genes are TRBV5-5 and TRBJ1-4, with D possibly matching TRBD1 (5 bases). V lost 2 bases and J lost 2, with 16 bases in between. The germline V gene has CDR1 SGHKS and CDR2 YYEKEE (reference sequence). The CDR3 is 17 amino acids.

This chain joins TRBV20-1 and TRBJ2-3; no reliable D call. Deletions cut 5 bases from V and 0 bases from J, with 3 bases between. This CDR3 region has 11 residues. The germline gives CDR1 DFQATT, CDR2 SNEGSKA (reference sequence). The CDR3 sequence is CSARSTDTQYF. In DNA form, the CDR3 reads TGCAGTGCTCGAAGCACAGATACGCAGTATTTT.

The V gene is TRBV29-1, the J gene TRBJ2-4; D is possibly TRBD1 or TRBD2 (5 bases each). The CDR3 has 13 residues. Germline-derived CDR1 and CDR2 are SQVTM and ANQGSEA. V was pared by 4 bases and J by 7 bases, with 14 bases between. The CDR3 spells CSVAGGVANIQYF. The CDR3 DNA reads TGCAGCGTTGCTGGGGGAGTTGCGAACATTCAGTACTTC.

CDR3 DNA sequence: TGTGCCAGCTCCCAGGACAGACTGAACACTGAAGCTTTCTTT. This translates into CASSQDRLNTEAFF. The J gene is TRBJ1-1, the V gene TRBV7-9; D perhaps matches TRBD1 (6 bases). The V gene lost 8 bases and the J gene lost 0 bases, with 13 bases spanning the gap. The germline V gene has CDR1 SEHNR and CDR2 FQNEAQ (reference sequence). This CDR3 has 14 amino acids.

This clone was found a few times. CDR3 DNA: TGTGCCAGCTCACCAAGGACTGGTTCCTACGAGCAGTACTTC. Protein product: CASSPRTGSYEQYF. The chain couples TRBV18 to TRBJ2-7; tentatively, D is TRBD2 (5 bases). Germline CDR1 KGHSH, CDR2 LQKENI. CDR3 length: 14 amino acids. V lost 2 bases and J lost 1, with 9 bases in between.

V usage is TRBV28 and J usage is TRBJ2-7; D unclear. The V end lost 6 bases, the J end lost 4 bases, and 16 bases lay between the germline ends. The CDR3 extends over 14 amino acids. Germline V gene sequence: CDR1 MDHEN, CDR2 SYDVKM. CDR3 sequence: CASSPPIDPYEQYF. CDR3 DNA: TGTGCCAGCAGCCCCCCTATCGATCCTTACGAGCAGTACTTC.